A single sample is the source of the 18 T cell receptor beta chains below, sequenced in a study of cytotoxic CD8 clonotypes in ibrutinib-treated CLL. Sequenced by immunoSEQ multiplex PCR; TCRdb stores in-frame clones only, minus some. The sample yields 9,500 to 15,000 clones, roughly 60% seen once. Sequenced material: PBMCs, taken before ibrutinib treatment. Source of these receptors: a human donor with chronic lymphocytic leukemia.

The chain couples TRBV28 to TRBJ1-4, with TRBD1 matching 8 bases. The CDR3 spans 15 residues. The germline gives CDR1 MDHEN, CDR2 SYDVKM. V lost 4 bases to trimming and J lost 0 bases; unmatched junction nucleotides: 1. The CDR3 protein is CASSSTGATNEKLFF. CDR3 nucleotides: TGTGCCAGCAGTTCGACAGGGGCAACTAATGAAAAACTGTTTTTT.

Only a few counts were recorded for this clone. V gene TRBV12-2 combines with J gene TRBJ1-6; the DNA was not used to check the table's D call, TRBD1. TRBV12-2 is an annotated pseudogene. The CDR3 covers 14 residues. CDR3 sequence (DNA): TGTGCAAGTCGCTTTCCGGACAGGGTGTCACCCCTCCACTTT. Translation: CASRFPDRVSPLHF.

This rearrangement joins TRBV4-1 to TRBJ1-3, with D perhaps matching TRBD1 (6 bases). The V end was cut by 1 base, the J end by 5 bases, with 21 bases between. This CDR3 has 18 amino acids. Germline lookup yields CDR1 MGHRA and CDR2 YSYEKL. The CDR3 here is CASSQGVFGGARRNTIYF. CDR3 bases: TGCGCCAGCAGCCAAGGGGTTTTCGGGGGGGCGCGGAGAAACACCATATATTTT.

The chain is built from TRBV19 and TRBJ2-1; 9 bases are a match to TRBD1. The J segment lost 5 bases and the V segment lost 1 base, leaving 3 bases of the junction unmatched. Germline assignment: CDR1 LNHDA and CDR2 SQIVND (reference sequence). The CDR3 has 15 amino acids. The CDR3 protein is CASSIGQGVDNEQFF. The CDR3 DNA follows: TGTGCCAGTAGTATAGGACAGGGGGTAGACAATGAGCAGTTCTTC. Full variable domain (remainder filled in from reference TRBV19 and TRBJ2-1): DGGITQSPKYLFRKEGQNVTLSCEQNLNHDAMYWYRQDPGQGLRLIYYSQIVNDFQKGDIAEGYSVSREKKESFPLTVTSAQKNPTAFYLCASSIGQGVDNEQFFGPGTRLTVL.

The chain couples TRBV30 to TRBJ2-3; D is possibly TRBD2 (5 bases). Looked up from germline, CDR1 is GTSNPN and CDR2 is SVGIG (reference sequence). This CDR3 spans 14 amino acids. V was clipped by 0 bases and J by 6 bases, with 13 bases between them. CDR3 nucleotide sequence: TGTGCCTGGAGTGTTGATAGCGTAGCTGATACGCAGTATTTT. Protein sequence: CAWSVDSVADTQYF.

The CDR3 coding sequence is TGTGCCACCAGCACAGGGCCCCAAGAGACCCAGTACTTC. This codes for CATSTGPQETQYF. This sequence joins TRBV15 and TRBJ2-5; D possibly corresponds to TRBD1 (5 bases). V was pared by 4 bases and J by 1 base, with 7 bases between. The CDR3 runs to 13 residues. Per the germline V gene, CDR1 is LNHNV and CDR2 is YYDKDF (reference sequence).

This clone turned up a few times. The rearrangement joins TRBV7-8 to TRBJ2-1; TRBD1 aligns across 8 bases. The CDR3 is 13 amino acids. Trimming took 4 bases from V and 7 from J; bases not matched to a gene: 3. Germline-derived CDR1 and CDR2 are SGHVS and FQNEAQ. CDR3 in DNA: TGTGCCAGCAGCTCGGGACAGGCAAATGAGCAGTTCTTC. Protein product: CASSSGQANEQFF.

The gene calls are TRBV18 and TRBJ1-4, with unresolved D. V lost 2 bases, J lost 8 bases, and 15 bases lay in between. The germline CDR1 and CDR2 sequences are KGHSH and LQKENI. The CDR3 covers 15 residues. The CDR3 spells CASSPSTVEGEKLFF. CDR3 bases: TGTGCCAGCTCACCATCGACTGTAGAGGGCGAAAAACTGTTTTTT.

The CDR3 here is CASDRGLNTEAFF. The CDR3, as DNA: TGTGCCAGTGACAGGGGGCTGAACACTGAAGCTTTCTTT. The V and J genes are TRBV2 and TRBJ1-1; 10 bases line up with TRBD1. V dropped 9 bases and J dropped 0; count of bases not matched to a gene: 1. This CDR3 has 13 amino acids. CDR1 SNHLY and CDR2 FYNNEI come from the germline V gene.

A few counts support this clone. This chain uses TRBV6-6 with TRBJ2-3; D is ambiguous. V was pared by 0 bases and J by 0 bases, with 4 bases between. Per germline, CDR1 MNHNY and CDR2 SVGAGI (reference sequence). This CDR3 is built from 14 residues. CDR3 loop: CASSYSSSTDTQYF. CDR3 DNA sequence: TGTGCCAGCAGTTACTCGAGTAGCACAGATACGCAGTATTTT.

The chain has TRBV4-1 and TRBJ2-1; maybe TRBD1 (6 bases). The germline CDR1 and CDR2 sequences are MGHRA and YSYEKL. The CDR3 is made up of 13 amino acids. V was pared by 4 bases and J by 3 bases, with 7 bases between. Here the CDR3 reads CASSLDSYNEQFF. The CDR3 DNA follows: TGCGCCAGCAGCCTGGACAGCTACAATGAGCAGTTCTTC.

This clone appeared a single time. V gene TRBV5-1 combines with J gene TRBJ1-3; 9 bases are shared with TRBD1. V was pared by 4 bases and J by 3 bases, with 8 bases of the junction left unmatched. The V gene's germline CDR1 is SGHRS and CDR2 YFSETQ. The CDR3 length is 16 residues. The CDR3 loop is CASSPVQGAGGNTIYF. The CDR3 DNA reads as TGCGCCAGCAGCCCCGTACAGGGGGCTGGTGGAAACACCATATATTTT.

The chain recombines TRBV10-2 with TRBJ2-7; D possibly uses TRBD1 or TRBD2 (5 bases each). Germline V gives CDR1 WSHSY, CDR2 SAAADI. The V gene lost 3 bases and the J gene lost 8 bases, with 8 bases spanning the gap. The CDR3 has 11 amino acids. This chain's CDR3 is CASSEPGQQYF. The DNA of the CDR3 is TGCGCCAGCAGTGAACCGGGACAGCAGTACTTC.

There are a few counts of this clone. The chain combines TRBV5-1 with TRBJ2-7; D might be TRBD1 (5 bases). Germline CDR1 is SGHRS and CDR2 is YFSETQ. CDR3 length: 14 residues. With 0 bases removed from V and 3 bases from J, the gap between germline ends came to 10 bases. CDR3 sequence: CASSLAQGYYEQYF. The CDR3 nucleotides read TGCGCCAGCAGCTTGGCTCAGGGATACTACGAGCAGTACTTC. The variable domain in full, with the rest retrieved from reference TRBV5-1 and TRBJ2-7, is KAGVTQTPRYLIKTRGQQVTLSCSPISGHRSVSWYQQTPGQGLQFLFEYFSETQRNKGNFPGRFSGRQFSNSRSEMNVSTLELGDSALYLCASSLAQGYYEQYFGPGTRLTVT.

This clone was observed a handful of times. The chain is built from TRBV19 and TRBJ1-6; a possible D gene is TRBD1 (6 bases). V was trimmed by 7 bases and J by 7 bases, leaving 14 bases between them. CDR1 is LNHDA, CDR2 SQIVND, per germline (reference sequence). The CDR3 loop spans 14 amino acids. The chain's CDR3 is CASTILGGNSPLHF. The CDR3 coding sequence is TGTGCCAGTACCATTCTAGGGGGGAATTCACCCCTCCACTTT.

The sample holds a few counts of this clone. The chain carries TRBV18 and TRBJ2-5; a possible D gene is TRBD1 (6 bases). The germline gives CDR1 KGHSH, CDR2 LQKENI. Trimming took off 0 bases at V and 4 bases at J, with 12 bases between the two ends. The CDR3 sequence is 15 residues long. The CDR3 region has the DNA TGTGCCAGCTCACCACCCGCAGGGGTTGCAGAGACCCAGTACTTC. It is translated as CASSPPAGVAETQYF.

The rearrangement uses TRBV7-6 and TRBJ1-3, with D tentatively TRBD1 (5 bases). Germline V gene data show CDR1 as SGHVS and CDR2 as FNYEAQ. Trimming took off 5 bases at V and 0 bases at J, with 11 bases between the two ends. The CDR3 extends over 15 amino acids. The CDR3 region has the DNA TGTGCCAGCAGCCCGACAGTGACCTCTGGAAACACCATATATTTT. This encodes CASSPTVTSGNTIYF.

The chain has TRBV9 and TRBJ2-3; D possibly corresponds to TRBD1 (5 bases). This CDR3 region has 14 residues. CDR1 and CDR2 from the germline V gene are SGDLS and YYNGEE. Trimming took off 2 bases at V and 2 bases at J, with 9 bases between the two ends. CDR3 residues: CASSVGHITDTQYF. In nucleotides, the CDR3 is TGTGCCAGCAGCGTTGGACACATCACAGATACGCAGTATTTT.